These 5 T cell receptor beta chains came from one sample sequenced in a study of blood T cell repertoires in COVID-19. Libraries were prepared by immunoSEQ multiplex PCR; TCRdb keeps only in-frame clonotypes and omits some of them. The repertoire consists of roughly 130,000 clones, with around nine tenths occurring once and the leading ten covering about 3.5%. Material for sequencing was peripheral blood. These receptors originate from a man aged 50 to 59 with active COVID-19.

The CDR3 spells CASSLSRGEQFF. In DNA, the CDR3 is TGTGCCAGCAGTTTATCCCGGGGTGAGCAGTTCTTC. This chain connects TRBV27 to TRBJ2-1, with a possible D match to TRBD2 (5 bases). Germline V gene sequence: CDR1 MNHEY, CDR2 SMNVEV (reference sequence). With 0 bases removed from V and 9 bases from J, the gap between germline ends came to 6 bases. CDR3 length: 12 amino acids.

The V call is TRBV9, the J call TRBJ2-1; 7 nucleotides match TRBD2. This CDR3 is built from 15 residues. In germline, CDR1 is SGDLS, CDR2 YYNGEE. Germline trimming cut 1 base from V and 9 bases from J; bases unmatched to any gene: 10. Here the CDR3 DNA reads TGTGCCAGCAGCGTACTAGCGGAAGGAGTCGGTGAGCAGTTCTTC. Translating it yields CASSVLAEGVGEQFF.

This sequence joins TRBV5-1 and TRBJ1-2; D gene uncertain. Trimming removed 0 bases at V and 0 bases at J, with 9 bases between. The CDR3 extends over 15 amino acids. Germline V gene sequence: CDR1 SGHRS, CDR2 YFSETQ. CDR3 sequence (DNA): TGCGCCAGCAGCTTGGCCAGGCCGACTAACTATGGCTACACCTTC. This codes for CASSLARPTNYGYTF.

V gene TRBV12-3 or TRBV12-4 combines with J gene TRBJ1-1; 9 positions match TRBD1. This CDR3 region has 13 residues. The V gene end was trimmed by 3 bases and the J gene end by 6 bases; junction bases not matched to a gene: 2. The CDR3 region has the DNA TGTGCCAGCAGTTTGGGACAGGGCGCTGAAGCTTTCTTT. Its translation is CASSLGQGAEAFF.

The rearrangement joins TRBV11-2 to TRBJ2-7, with TRBD1 matching over 12 bases. The ends lost 5 bases at V and 0 bases at J; junction bases unmatched: 5. Per the germline V gene, CDR1 is SGHAT and CDR2 is FQNNGV. The CDR3 is 16 amino acids. CDR3 DNA: TGTGCCAGCAGCCCCGGGACAGGGGGCCTCTCCTACGAGCAGTACTTC. This codes for CASSPGTGGLSYEQYF.